These 11 T cell receptor beta chains were all obtained from the same sample, sequenced in a study of shared clonotypes between healthy human individuals. The naive CD8 population came from CD45RO-negative cells selected for CCR7, without terminally differentiated effector memory CD45RA+ cells. TCRdb's table, derived via immunoSEQ multiplex PCR, lists solely in-frame clones and lacks some. The sample includes roughly 2 million clones, over 85% of them seen just once. The sample comprised naive CD8+ T cells sorted from blood. These receptors came from a man between 18 and 29 years old in good health.

This sequence joins TRBV19 and TRBJ1-4, with D maybe TRBD1 (5 bases). Between the trimmed V and J ends, which lost 3 bases and 2 bases, there was a span of 13 bases. Germline V gene data show CDR1 as LNHDA and CDR2 as SQIVND (reference sequence). CDR3 length: 16 residues. Here the CDR3 DNA reads TGTGCCAGTAGTATTCCAGGGTGGGGCACTAATGAAAAACTGTTTTTT. Translation gives CASSIPGWGTNEKLFF.

This chain connects TRBV5-1 to TRBJ1-2; D gene uncertain. Trimming pared 0 bases from V and 3 bases from J, leaving 12 bases between. In germline, CDR1 is SGHRS, CDR2 YFSETQ. The CDR3 runs to 15 residues. The CDR3 reads CASSLDLSIHYGYTF. Here the CDR3 DNA reads TGCGCCAGCAGCTTGGATCTGAGCATTCACTATGGCTACACCTTC.

The V gene is TRBV5-6, the J gene TRBJ1-1, with 9 bases identical to TRBD1. The V and J ends lost 0 bases and 1 base, in that order; junction bases with no gene match: 10. Looked up from germline, CDR1 is SGHDT and CDR2 is YYEEEE. The CDR3 sequence is 18 residues long. CDR3 residues: CASSLGGTGLFGNTEAFF. In nucleotides, the CDR3 is TGTGCCAGCAGCTTGGGTGGGACAGGGCTTTTCGGGAACACTGAAGCTTTCTTT. Based on the CDR3 plus reference TRBV5-6 and TRBJ1-1, the full variable domain is DAGVTQSPTHLIKTRGQQVTLRCSPKSGHDTVSWYQQALGQGPQFIFQYYEEEERQRGNFPDRFSGHQFPNYSSELNVNALLLGDSALYLCASSLGGTGLFGNTEAFFGQGTRLTVV.

The V call is TRBV6-1, the J call TRBJ1-2; 9 bases match TRBD1. This CDR3 region has 14 residues. V shed 2 bases, J shed 6 bases, and the junction held 4 bases outside the gene matches. Germline-derived CDR1 and CDR2 are MNHNS and SASEGT. This chain's CDR3 is CASSELQGADGYTF. CDR3 DNA: TGTGCCAGCAGTGAATTACAGGGGGCGGATGGCTACACCTTC.

This clone came up once. The V and J genes are TRBV4-1 and TRBJ2-3, with 9 nucleotides matching TRBD1. Trimming at V came to 2 bases and at J to 4 bases, leaving 4 bases not matched to a gene. CDR3 size: 15 residues. The germline V gene has CDR1 MGHRA and CDR2 YSYEKL. CDR3 amino acids: CASSQTGTGSDTQYF. Here the CDR3 DNA reads TGCGCCAGCAGCCAAACCGGGACAGGGTCAGATACGCAGTATTTT.

The chain uses TRBV11-2 and TRBJ2-7; 8 bases fit TRBD1. Trimming took 5 bases from V and 5 from J; bases not matched to a gene: 11. The CDR3 runs to 15 residues. CDR1 and CDR2 from the germline V gene are SGHAT and FQNNGV. CDR3 loop: CASSLLLTGDHEQYF. For the CDR3, the DNA is TGTGCCAGCAGCCTACTGTTGACAGGGGACCACGAGCAGTACTTC.

The gene calls are TRBV6-5 and TRBJ1-4; 8 bases agree with TRBD1. CDR1 MNHEY and CDR2 SVGAGI come from the germline V gene. The V segment lost 4 bases and the J segment 2 bases; nucleotides outside the gene matches: 6. The CDR3 sequence is 16 residues long. The CDR3 coding sequence is TGTGCCAGCAGTTCTTTCCAGGGGGCCACTAATGAAAAACTGTTTTTT. Protein product: CASSSFQGATNEKLFF.

The chain couples TRBV5-1 to TRBJ2-3; 10 nucleotides agree with TRBD1. CDR1 and CDR2 from the germline V gene are SGHRS and YFSETQ. The CDR3 sequence is 15 residues long. The ends lost 3 bases at V and 4 bases at J; junction bases unmatched: 5. The CDR3 DNA reads as TGCGCCAGCAGCTCCGGGACAGGGGACCCAGATACGCAGTATTTT. Protein: CASSSGTGDPDTQYF.

The genes are TRBV4-1 and TRBJ2-7; 10 bases are shared with TRBD2. The J segment lost 2 bases and the V segment lost 4 bases, leaving 8 bases of the junction unmatched. CDR3 size: 16 residues. Germline CDR1 MGHRA, CDR2 YSYEKL. CDR3 sequence (DNA): TGCGCCAGCAGCCTTTCGACTAGCGGGTCCACCTACGAGCAGTACTTC. This codes for CASSLSTSGSTYEQYF.

The J gene is TRBJ1-2, the V gene TRBV28; unclear D gene. Deletions cut 1 base from V and 10 bases from J, with 13 bases between. The CDR3 is 13 residues long. Germline V gene data show CDR1 as MDHEN and CDR2 as SYDVKM. In DNA form, the CDR3 reads TGTGCCAGCAGTTTATCTCTGGGCTTGAACTACACCTTC. It yields the protein CASSLSLGLNYTF.

In regard to this clone: This sample includes further DNA sequences coding for the same CDR3. This chain uses TRBV6-5 with TRBJ2-7; D is uncertain. Germline V gene lookup returns CDR1 MNHEY and CDR2 SVGAGI. V lost 2 bases and J 4 bases, leaving 9 bases between the germline ends. The CDR3 spans 13 residues. The CDR3 nucleotides are TGTGCCAGCAGTTACGGGCAGTTTTACGAGCAGTACTTC. It specifies CASSYGQFYEQYF.